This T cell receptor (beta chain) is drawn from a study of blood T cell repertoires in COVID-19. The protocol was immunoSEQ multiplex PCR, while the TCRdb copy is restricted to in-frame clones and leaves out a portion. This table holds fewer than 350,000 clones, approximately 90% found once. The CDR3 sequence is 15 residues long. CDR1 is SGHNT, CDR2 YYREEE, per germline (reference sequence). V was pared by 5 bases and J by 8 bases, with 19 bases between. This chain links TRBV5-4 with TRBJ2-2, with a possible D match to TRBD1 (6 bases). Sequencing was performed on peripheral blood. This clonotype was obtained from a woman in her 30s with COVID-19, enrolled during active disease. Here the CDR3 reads CASSLGGPGVGELFF. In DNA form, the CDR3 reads TGTGCCAGCAGTTTAGGAGGACCAGGGGTTGGGGAGCTGTTTTTT.